A selection of T cell receptor beta chains follows, all from one sample in a study of tumor-infiltrating lymphocytes in primary liver carcinoma. TCRdb fed the multiplex PCR reads into MiXCR, producing one record per CDR3 protein. In the table there are fewer than 250,000 distinct CDR3 sequences, around four fifths of which are singletons. Sequenced: tumor tissue from primary liver carcinoma. The source is a man aged 35-49 years with primary liver carcinoma and hepatitis B virus infection. The CDR3 runs from the conserved cysteine through the conserved F or W. D genes are given only for firm matches. The size of a clone is reported for some rows only, either as once, few or many, or as a class for expanded clones.

>TRBJ1-4|-|-|TRBV28
CAAREVTTNEKLFF
TGTGCCGCAAGGGAAGTCACAACTAATGAAAAACTGTTTTTT
>TRBJ1-6|TRBD1|-|TRBV6-6
CACSTTGVSPLRF
TGTGCCTGCAGTACGACAGGGGTTTCGCCTCTCCGCTTT
>TRBJ1-2|-|-|TRBV6-5
CATLDPTAMHTF
TGTGCCACCCTAGACCCTACCGCAATGCACACCTTC
>TRBJ2-1|-|-|TRBV29-1
CSARDYAKNEQFF
TGCAGCGCTCGAGACTATGCAAAGAATGAGCAGTTCTTC
>TRBJ2-7|-|-|TRBV10-3
CAISDPSLRDERAYEQYF
TGTGCCATCAGTGATCCATCCCTCCGGGACGAAAGGGCCTACGAGCAGTACTTC
>TRBJ2-3|-|many|TRBV10-2
CASSLGQPTDTQYF
TGCGCCAGCAGCCTTGGACAGCCCACAGATACGCAGTATTTT
>TRBJ1-4|-|-|TRBV7-8
CASSLPHGQRAEKLFF
TGCGCCAGCAGCTTACCTCATGGACAGAGGGCTGAAAAACTGTTTTTT
>TRBJ2-4|TRBD1|-|TRBV6-1
CASSFFGPGQGTNVQYF
TGTGCCAGCAGCTTTTTTGGTCCGGGACAGGGTACAAACGTTCAGTACTTC
>TRBJ2-1|-|-|TRBV6-2/TRBV6-3
CASTKKAGIYNEQLF
TGTGCCAGTACGAAAAAGGCGGGAATCTACAATGAGCAGCTCTTC
>TRBJ2-5|-|-|TRBV29-1
CSVGPIVIQYF
TGCAGCGTGGGGCCGATAGTGATCCAGTACTTT
>TRBJ2-3|TRBD2|-|TRBV10-2
CANRLTSSRADTQYF
TGCGCCAACAGGCTGACTAGCAGTAGGGCAGATACGCAGTATTTT
>TRBJ2-7|-|-|TRBV28
CASSLDSYSYGQYF
TGTGCCAGCAGTCTGGACAGTTACTCATACGGGCAGTACTTC
>TRBJ2-1|-|many|TRBV6-2/TRBV6-3
CASRAGLTGEGYNEQFF
TGTGCCAGCAGGGCAGGTCTCACGGGAGAAGGGTACAATGAGCAGTTCTTC
>TRBJ2-6|-|-|TRBV14
CASSQGAAGANALTF
TGCGCCAGCAGCCAAGGTGCAGCTGGGGCCAACGCCCTGACTTTC
>TRBJ1-2|TRBD1|-|TRBV29-1
CNVTDRVGYGYTF
TGCAACGTTACGGACAGGGTGGGATATGGCTACACCTTC
>TRBJ2-1|-|-|TRBV29-1
CSGVREVNEQFF
TGCAGCGGGGTACGAGAGGTCAATGAGCAGTTCTTC
>TRBJ2-2|-|-|TRBV9
CANSRRDTANTGELFF
TGTGCCAACAGCCGCCGGGACACCGCGAACACCGGGGAGCTGTTTTTT
>TRBJ2-1|-|few|TRBV11-3
CASDFAGPYNEQFF
TGTGCCAGCGACTTCGCCGGCCCCTACAATGAGCAGTTCTTC
>TRBJ1-5|-|-|TRBV12-3/TRBV12-4
CGSNRFGGNQPHHF
TGTGGCAGCAACCGGTTTGGAGGAAATCAGCCCCATCATTTT
>TRBJ1-1|-|few|TRBV5-1
CASSPNSGTEAFF
TGCGCCAGCAGCCCAAACAGTGGGACTGAAGCTTTCTTT
>TRBJ2-5|-|-|TRBV29-1
CSAEADGGRAETQYF
TGCAGCGCTGAAGCGGACGGGGGGCGAGCAGAGACACAGTACTTC
>TRBJ2-1|TRBD1|-|TRBV5-1
CASNQQGQVDEQFF
TGCGCCAGCAACCAACAGGGGCAGGTCGATGAGCAGTTCTTC
>TRBJ2-7|-|-|TRBV11-3
CASSPNRNTYEQCF
TGTGCCAGCAGCCCTAACAGGAACACTTACGAGCAGTGCTTC
>TRBJ1-6|TRBD1|once|TRBV11-2
CASSREDRDYSPLHF
TGTGCCAGCAGCCGCGAGGACAGGGACTATTCGCCCCTCCACTTT
>TRBJ1-5|-|-|TRBV11-2
CASGLKGGLTNQSQHF
TGCGCCAGCGGCCTAAAAGGGGGACTGACGAATCAGTCCCAGCATTTT